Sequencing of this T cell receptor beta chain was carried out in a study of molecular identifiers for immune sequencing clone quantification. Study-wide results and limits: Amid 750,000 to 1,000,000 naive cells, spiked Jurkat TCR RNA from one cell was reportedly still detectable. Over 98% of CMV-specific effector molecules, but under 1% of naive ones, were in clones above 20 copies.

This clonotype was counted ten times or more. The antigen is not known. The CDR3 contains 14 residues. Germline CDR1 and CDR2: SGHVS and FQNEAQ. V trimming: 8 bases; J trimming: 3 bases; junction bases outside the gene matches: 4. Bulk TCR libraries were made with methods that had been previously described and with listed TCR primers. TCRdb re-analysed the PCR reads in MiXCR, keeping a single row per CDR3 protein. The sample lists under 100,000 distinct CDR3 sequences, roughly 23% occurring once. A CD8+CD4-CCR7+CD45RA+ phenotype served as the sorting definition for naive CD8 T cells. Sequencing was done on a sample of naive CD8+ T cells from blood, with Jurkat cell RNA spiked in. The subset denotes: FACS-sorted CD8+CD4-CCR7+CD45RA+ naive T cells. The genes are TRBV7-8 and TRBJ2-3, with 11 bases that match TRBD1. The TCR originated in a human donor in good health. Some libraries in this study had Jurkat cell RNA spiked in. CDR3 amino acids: CASGQGAATDTQYF. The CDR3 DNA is TGTGCCAGCGGACAGGGGGCGGCTACAGATACGCAGTATTTT.